The rows below give T cell receptor beta chains drawn from one sample of a study of blood T cell repertoires in COVID-19. Only in-frame clones appear in the TCRdb table, and some are missing; sequencing was by immunoSEQ multiplex PCR. The data show about 80,000 clones, with roughly 80% seen just once and less than 40% held by the top ten. Sequenced sample: peripheral blood. The receptors originated from a woman in her 70s with acute or convalescent COVID-19. Both conserved end residues are part of each CDR3. D genes are given only for firm matches. Clone size is not always given. Where it is, it says once, few, many or a class for expanded clones.

CDR3 protein: CSAGTGLFEQYF
CDR3 DNA: TGCAGCGCCGGGACAGGGTTGTTCGAGCAGTACTTC
D gene: TRBD1
clone size: NA
J gene: TRBJ2-7
V gene: TRBV29-1

CDR3 protein: CAISESERNEQFF
CDR3 DNA: TGTGCCATCAGTGAGTCGGAGAGGAATGAGCAGTTCTTC
D gene: NA
clone size: few
J gene: TRBJ2-1
V gene: TRBV10-3

CDR3 protein: CASSLDMGQNEKLFF
CDR3 DNA: TGCGCCAGCAGCCTCGACATGGGACAGAATGAAAAACTGTTTTTT
D gene: TRBD1
clone size: NA
J gene: TRBJ1-4
V gene: TRBV5-1

CDR3 protein: CASSSKFYEAFF
CDR3 DNA: TGTGCCAGCAGCTCTAAATTCTATGAAGCTTTCTTT
D gene: NA
clone size: NA
J gene: TRBJ1-1
V gene: TRBV5-8

CDR3 protein: CASSQRSPGGGAEAFF
CDR3 DNA: TGTGCCAGCAGCCAAAGATCTCCGGGCGGGGGGGCTGAAGCTTTCTTT
D gene: NA
clone size: NA
J gene: TRBJ1-1
V gene: TRBV3-1/TRBV3-2

CDR3 protein: CASKFGGSTYEQYF
CDR3 DNA: TGTGCCAGCAAGTTCGGCGGGAGTACGTACGAGCAGTACTTC
D gene: TRBD2
clone size: NA
J gene: TRBJ2-7
V gene: TRBV2

CDR3 protein: CASSLGQGAFADTQYF
CDR3 DNA: TGTGCCAGCAGCTTAGGTCAGGGGGCTTTCGCAGATACGCAGTATTTT
D gene: TRBD1
clone size: few
J gene: TRBJ2-3
V gene: TRBV7-9

CDR3 protein: CASSLSGQGATEAFF
CDR3 DNA: TGTGCCAGCAGCTTAAGCGGACAGGGGGCCACTGAAGCTTTCTTT
D gene: TRBD1
clone size: NA
J gene: TRBJ1-1
V gene: TRBV7-9

CDR3 protein: CASSGDSQETQYF
CDR3 DNA: TGTGCCAGCAGCGGGGACAGCCAAGAGACCCAGTACTTC
D gene: TRBD1
clone size: NA
J gene: TRBJ2-5
V gene: TRBV2

CDR3 protein: CASSLGASGMQETQYF
CDR3 DNA: TGCGCCAGCAGCTTGGGGGCTAGCGGGATGCAAGAGACCCAGTACTTC
D gene: TRBD2
clone size: NA
J gene: TRBJ2-5
V gene: TRBV5-1

CDR3 protein: CASSLAGSGNYGYTF
CDR3 DNA: TGCGCCAGCAGCTTGGCAGGGAGCGGGAACTATGGCTACACCTTC
D gene: NA
clone size: NA
J gene: TRBJ1-2
V gene: TRBV5-1

CDR3 protein: CAWSVSISNTGELFF
CDR3 DNA: TGTGCCTGGAGTGTTTCAATTTCGAACACCGGGGAGCTGTTTTTT
D gene: NA
clone size: NA
J gene: TRBJ2-2
V gene: TRBV30

CDR3 protein: CATAGTSGSSTDTQYF
CDR3 DNA: TGTGCCACCGCCGGGACTAGCGGTTCTAGCACAGATACGCAGTATTTT
D gene: TRBD2
clone size: NA
J gene: TRBJ2-3
V gene: TRBV24-1

CDR3 protein: CASSLGTGNTYEQYF
CDR3 DNA: TGTGCCAGCAGCTTAGGGACAGGGAACACCTACGAGCAGTACTTC
D gene: TRBD1
clone size: NA
J gene: TRBJ2-7
V gene: TRBV7-6

CDR3 protein: CASSELPANSPLHF
CDR3 DNA: TGTGCCAGCAGTGAACTTCCCGCGAATTCACCCCTCCACTTT
D gene: NA
clone size: NA
J gene: TRBJ1-6
V gene: TRBV6-1

CDR3 protein: CASMMGLNTEAFF
CDR3 DNA: TGTGCCAGCATGATGGGCCTGAACACTGAAGCTTTCTTT
D gene: NA
clone size: once
J gene: TRBJ1-1
V gene: TRBV2

CDR3 protein: CSARDEGEQFF
CDR3 DNA: TGCAGTGCTAGAGATGAGGGAGAGCAGTTCTTC
D gene: NA
clone size: NA
J gene: TRBJ2-1
V gene: TRBV20-1

CDR3 protein: CASSLWDRLAEQFF
CDR3 DNA: TGCGCCAGCAGCTTGTGGGACAGGTTGGCTGAGCAGTTCTTC
D gene: TRBD1
clone size: NA
J gene: TRBJ2-1
V gene: TRBV5-1

CDR3 protein: CSVEDASRGYEQYF
CDR3 DNA: TGCAGCGTTGAAGATGCCAGCCGGGGTTACGAGCAGTACTTC
D gene: NA
clone size: NA
J gene: TRBJ2-7
V gene: TRBV29-1

CDR3 protein: CASSIGTSGITGELFF
CDR3 DNA: TGTGCCAGCAGTATCGGGACTAGCGGAATAACCGGGGAGCTGTTTTTT
D gene: TRBD2
clone size: NA
J gene: TRBJ2-2
V gene: TRBV6-2/TRBV6-3

CDR3 protein: CASSCKNTEAFF
CDR3 DNA: TGTGCCAGCAGTTGTAAGAACACTGAAGCTTTCTTT
D gene: NA
clone size: NA
J gene: TRBJ1-1
V gene: TRBV21-1

CDR3 protein: CASQRVQGGSPLHF
CDR3 DNA: TGTGCCAGCCAAAGGGTCCAGGGGGGTTCACCCCTCCACTTT
D gene: TRBD1
clone size: NA
J gene: TRBJ1-6
V gene: TRBV6-6

CDR3 protein: CATSDPGLAGYNEQFF
CDR3 DNA: TGTGCCACCAGTGATCCCGGACTAGCGGGATACAATGAGCAGTTCTTC
D gene: TRBD2
clone size: NA
J gene: TRBJ2-1
V gene: TRBV24-1

CDR3 protein: CAIRQALDNSPLHF
CDR3 DNA: TGTGCCATACGACAGGCGTTAGATAATTCACCCCTCCACTTT
D gene: NA
clone size: few
J gene: TRBJ1-6
V gene: TRBV10-3

CDR3 protein: CASSEQGLGNQPQHF
CDR3 DNA: TGTGCCAGCAGCGAACAGGGTCTTGGGAATCAGCCCCAGCATTTT
D gene: NA
clone size: few
J gene: TRBJ1-5
V gene: TRBV2

CDR3 protein: CASSQVTATGTSASRGPGELFF
CDR3 DNA: TGTGCCAGCAGCCAAGTGACGGCTACCGGGACTAGCGCCTCCCGGGGACCCGGGGAGCTGTTTTTT
D gene: TRBD2
clone size: NA
J gene: TRBJ2-2
V gene: TRBV3-1/TRBV3-2